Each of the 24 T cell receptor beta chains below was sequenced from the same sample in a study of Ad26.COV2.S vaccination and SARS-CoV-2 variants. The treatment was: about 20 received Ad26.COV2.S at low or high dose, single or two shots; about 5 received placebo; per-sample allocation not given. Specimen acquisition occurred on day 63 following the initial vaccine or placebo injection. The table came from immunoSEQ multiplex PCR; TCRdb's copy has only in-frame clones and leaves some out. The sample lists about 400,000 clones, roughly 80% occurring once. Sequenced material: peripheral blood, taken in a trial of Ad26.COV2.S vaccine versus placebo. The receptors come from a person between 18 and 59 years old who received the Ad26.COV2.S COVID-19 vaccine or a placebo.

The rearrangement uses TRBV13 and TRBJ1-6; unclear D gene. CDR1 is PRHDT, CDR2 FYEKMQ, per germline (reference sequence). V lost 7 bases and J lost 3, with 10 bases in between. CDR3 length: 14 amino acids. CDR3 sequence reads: CASTRTGYNSPLHF. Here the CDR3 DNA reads TGTGCCAGCACCAGGACCGGCTATAATTCACCCCTCCACTTT.

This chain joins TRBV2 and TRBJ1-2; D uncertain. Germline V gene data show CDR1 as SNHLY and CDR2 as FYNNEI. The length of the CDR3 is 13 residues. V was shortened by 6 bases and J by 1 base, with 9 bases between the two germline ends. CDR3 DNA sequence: TGTGCCAGCAGGCAAGGTTTTAACTATGGCTACACCTTC. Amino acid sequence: CASRQGFNYGYTF.

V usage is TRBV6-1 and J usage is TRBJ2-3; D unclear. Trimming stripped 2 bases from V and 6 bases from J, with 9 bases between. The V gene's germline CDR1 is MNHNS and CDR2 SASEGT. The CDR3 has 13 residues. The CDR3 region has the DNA TGTGCCAGCAGTGAAAGACAACCCGATACGCAGTATTTT. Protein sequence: CASSERQPDTQYF.

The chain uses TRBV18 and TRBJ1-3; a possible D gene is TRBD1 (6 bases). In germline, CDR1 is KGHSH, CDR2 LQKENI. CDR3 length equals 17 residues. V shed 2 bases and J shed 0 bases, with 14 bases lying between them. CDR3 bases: TGTGCCAGCTCACCAGCGACATACAGGGCCTCTGGAAACACCATATATTTT. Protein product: CASSPATYRASGNTIYF.

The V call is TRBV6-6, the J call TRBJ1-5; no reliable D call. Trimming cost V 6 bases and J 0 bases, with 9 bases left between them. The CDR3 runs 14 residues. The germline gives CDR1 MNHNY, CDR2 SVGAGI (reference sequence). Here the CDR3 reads CASSPSDSNQPQHF. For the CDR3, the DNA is TGTGCCAGCAGCCCCTCGGATAGCAATCAGCCCCAGCATTTT.

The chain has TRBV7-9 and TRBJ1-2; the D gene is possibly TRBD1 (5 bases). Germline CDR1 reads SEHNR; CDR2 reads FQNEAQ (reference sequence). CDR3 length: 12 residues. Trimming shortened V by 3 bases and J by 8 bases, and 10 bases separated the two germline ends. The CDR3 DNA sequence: TGTGCCAGCAGCTTGGGGCAGGTCGGCTACACCTTC. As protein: CASSLGQVGYTF.

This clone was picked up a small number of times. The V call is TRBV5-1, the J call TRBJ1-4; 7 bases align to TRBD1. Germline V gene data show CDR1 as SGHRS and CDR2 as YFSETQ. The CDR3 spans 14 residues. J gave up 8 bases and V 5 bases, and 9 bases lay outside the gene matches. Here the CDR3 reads CASRTGARGEKLFF. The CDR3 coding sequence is TGCGCCAGCAGAACAGGGGCTAGGGGCGAAAAACTGTTTTTT.

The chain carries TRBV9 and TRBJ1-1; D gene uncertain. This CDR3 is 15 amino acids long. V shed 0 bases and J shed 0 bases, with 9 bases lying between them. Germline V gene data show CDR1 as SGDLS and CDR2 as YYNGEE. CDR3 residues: CASSVASGMNTEAFF. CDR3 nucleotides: TGTGCCAGCAGCGTAGCATCAGGTATGAACACTGAAGCTTTCTTT.

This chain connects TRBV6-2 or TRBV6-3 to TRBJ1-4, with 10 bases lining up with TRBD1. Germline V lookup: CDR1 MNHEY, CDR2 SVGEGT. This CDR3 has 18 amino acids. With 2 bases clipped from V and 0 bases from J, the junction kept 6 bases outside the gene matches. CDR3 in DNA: TGTGCCAGCAGTTACGTTGGGACAGGGGTGTCAACTAATGAAAAACTGTTTTTT. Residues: CASSYVGTGVSTNEKLFF.

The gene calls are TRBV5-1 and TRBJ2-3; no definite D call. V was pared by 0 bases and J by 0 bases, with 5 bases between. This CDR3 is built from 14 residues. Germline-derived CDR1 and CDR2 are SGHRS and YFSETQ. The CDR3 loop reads CASSLELSTDTQYF. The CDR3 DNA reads TGCGCCAGCAGCTTGGAACTAAGCACAGATACGCAGTATTTT.

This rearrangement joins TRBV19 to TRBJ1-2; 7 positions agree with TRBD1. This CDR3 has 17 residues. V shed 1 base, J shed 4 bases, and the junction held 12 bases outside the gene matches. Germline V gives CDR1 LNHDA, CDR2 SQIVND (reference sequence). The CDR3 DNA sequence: TGTGCCAGTAGTATAGGGACAGGTACTGCAGGCCGCTATGGCTACACCTTC. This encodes CASSIGTGTAGRYGYTF.

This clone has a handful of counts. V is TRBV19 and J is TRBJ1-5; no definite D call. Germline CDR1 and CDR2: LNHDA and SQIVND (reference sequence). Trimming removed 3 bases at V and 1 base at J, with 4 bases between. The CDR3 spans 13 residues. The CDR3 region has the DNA TGTGCCAGTAGTATGAACAGCAATCAGCCCCAGCATTTT. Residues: CASSMNSNQPQHF.

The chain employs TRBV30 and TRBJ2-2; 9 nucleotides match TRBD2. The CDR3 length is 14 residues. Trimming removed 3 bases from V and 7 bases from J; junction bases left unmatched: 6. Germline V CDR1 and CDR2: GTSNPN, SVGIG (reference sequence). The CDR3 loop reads CAWSSGRTHGELFF. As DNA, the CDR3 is TGTGCCTGGAGCAGCGGGAGGACGCACGGGGAGCTGTTTTTT.

The CDR3 region has the DNA TGTGCCAGCAGCTCCATCCCCCTGGGGGGAACCGGGGAGCTGTTTTTT. It specifies CASSSIPLGGTGELFF. V and J are TRBV7-3 and TRBJ2-2; D perhaps matches TRBD2 (6 bases). The CDR3 sequence is 16 residues long. The germline CDR1 and CDR2 sequences are SGHTA and FQGTGA. Trimming pared 4 bases from V and 5 bases from J, leaving 17 bases between.

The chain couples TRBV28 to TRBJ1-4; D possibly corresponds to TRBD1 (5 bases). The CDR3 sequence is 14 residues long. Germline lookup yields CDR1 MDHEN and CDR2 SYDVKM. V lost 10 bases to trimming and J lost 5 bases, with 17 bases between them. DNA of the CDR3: TGTGCCACTTCCCGGAGGGGAACAAATGAAAAACTGTTTTTT. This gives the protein CATSRRGTNEKLFF.

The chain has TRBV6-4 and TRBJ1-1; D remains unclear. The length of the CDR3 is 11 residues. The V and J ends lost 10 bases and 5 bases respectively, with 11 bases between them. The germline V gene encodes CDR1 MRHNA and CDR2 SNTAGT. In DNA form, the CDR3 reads TGTGCCACACCCACCAGGACTGAAGCTTTCTTT. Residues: CATPTRTEAFF.

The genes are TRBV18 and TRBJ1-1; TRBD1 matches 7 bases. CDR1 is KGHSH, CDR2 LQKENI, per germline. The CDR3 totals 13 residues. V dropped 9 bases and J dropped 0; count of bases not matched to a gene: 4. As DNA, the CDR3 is TGTGCCAGTTCCGGGACAGTGAACACTGAAGCTTTCTTT. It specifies CASSGTVNTEAFF.

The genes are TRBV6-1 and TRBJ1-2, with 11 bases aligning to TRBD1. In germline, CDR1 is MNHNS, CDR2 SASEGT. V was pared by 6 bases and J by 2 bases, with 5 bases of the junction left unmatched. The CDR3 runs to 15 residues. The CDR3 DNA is TGTGCCAGCAGCTACGGACAGGGGGCAAACTATGGCTACACCTTC. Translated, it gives CASSYGQGANYGYTF.

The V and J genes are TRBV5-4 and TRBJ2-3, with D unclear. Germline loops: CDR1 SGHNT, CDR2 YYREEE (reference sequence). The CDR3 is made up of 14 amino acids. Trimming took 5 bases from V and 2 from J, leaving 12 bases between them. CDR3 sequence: CASSSDRVTDTQYF. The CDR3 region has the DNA TGTGCCAGCAGTTCGGACCGGGTCACAGATACGCAGTATTTT. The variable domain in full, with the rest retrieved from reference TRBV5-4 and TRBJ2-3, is ETGVTQSPTHLIKTRGQQVTLRCSSQSGHNTVSWYQQALGQGPQFIFQYYREEENGRGNFPPRFSGLQFPNYSSELNVNALELDDSALYLCASSSDRVTDTQYFGPGTRLTVL.

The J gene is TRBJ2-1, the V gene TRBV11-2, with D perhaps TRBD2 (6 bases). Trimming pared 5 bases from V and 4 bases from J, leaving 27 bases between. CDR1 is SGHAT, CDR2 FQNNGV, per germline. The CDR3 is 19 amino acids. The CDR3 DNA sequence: TGTGCCAGCAGCCCCGGTCGGGTTCTAGCGCCAAAACCATACAATGAGCAGTTCTTC. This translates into CASSPGRVLAPKPYNEQFF.

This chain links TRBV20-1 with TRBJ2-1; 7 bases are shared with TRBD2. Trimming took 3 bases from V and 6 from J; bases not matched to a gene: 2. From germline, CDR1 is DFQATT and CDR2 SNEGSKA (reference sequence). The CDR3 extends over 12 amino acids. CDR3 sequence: CSASTSVNEQFF. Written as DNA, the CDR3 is TGCAGTGCTAGTACTAGCGTCAATGAGCAGTTCTTC.

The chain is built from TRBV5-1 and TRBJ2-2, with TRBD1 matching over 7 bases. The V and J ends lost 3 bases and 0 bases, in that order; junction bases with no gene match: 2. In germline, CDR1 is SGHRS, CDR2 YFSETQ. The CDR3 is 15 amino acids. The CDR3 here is CASSWQGANTGELFF. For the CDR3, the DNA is TGCGCCAGCAGCTGGCAGGGGGCGAACACCGGGGAGCTGTTTTTT.

CDR3: CASSQPGLLNTEAFF. DNA of the CDR3: TGTGCCAGCAGCCAACCGGGGCTGTTGAACACTGAAGCTTTCTTT. The chain has TRBV25-1 and TRBJ1-1; TRBD1 might be the D (5 bases). The V gene lost 6 bases and the J gene lost 0 bases, with 14 bases spanning the gap. This CDR3 is built from 15 residues. Germline V gene data show CDR1 as MGHDK and CDR2 as SYGVNS.

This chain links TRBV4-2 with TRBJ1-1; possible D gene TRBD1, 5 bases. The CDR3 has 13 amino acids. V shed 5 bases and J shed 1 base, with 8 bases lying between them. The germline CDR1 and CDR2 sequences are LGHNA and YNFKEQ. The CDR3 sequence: CASSTQGNTEAFF. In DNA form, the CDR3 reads TGTGCCAGCAGCACCCAGGGGAACACTGAAGCTTTCTTT.